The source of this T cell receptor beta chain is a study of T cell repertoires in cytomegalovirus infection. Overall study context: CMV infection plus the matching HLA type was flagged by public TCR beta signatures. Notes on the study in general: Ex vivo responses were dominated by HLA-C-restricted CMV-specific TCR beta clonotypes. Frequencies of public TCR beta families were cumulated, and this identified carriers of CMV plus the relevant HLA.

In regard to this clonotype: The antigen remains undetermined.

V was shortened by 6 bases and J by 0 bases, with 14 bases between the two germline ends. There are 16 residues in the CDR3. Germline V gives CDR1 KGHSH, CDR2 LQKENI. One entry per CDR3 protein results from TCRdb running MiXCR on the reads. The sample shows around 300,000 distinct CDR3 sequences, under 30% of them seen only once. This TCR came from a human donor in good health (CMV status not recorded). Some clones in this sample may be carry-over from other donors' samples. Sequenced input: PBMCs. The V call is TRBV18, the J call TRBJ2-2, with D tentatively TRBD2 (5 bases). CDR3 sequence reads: CASSPRGIANTGELFF. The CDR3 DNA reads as TGTGCCAGCTCTCCCCGGGGTATCGCGAACACCGGGGAGCTGTTTTTT. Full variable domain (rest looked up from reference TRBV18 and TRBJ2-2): NAGVMQNPRHLVRRRGQEARLRCSPMKGHSHVYWYRQLPEEGLKFMVYLQKENIIDESGMPKERFSAEFPKEGPSILRIQQVVRGDSAAYFCASSPRGIANTGELFFGEGSRLTVL.